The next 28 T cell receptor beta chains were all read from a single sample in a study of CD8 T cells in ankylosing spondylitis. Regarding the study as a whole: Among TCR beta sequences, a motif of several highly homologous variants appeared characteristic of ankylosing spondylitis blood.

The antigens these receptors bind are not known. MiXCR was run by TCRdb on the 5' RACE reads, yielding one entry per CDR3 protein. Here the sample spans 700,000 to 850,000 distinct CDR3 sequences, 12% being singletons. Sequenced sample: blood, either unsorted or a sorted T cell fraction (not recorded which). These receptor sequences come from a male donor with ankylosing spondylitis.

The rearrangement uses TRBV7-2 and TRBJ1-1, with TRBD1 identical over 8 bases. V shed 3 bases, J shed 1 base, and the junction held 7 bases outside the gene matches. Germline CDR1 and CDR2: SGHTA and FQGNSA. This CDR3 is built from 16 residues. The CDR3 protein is CASSFTWTGQNTEAFF. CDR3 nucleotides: TGTGCCAGCAGCTTTACCTGGACAGGGCAGAACACTGAAGCTTTCTTT.

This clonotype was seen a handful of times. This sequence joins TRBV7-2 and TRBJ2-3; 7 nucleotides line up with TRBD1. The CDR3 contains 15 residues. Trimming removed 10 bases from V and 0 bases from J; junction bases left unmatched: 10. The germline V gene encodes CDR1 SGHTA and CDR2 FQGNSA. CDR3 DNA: TGTGCCACCCGATACAGGGGTTATAGCACAGATACGCAGTATTTT. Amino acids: CATRYRGYSTDTQYF.

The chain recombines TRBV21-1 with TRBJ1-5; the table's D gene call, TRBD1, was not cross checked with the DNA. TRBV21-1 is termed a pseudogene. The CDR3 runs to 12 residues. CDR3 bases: TGTGCCAGGGCGGACACGTTGGAGCCCCAGCATTTT. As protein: CARADTLEPQHF.

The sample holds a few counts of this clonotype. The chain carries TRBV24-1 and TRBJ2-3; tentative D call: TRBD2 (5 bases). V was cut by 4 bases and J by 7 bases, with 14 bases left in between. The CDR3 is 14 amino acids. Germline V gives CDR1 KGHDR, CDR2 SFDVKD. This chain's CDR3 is CATSDPPSSHTQYF. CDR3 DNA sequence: TGTGCCACCAGTGACCCTCCTTCTAGCCATACGCAGTATTTT.

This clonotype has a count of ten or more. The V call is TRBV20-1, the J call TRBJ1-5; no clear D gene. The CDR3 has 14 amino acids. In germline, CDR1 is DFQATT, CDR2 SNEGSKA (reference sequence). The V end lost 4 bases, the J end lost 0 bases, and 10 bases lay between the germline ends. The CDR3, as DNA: TGCAGTGCTAAGGACGATCATAGCAATCAGCCCCAGCATTTT. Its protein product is CSAKDDHSNQPQHF.

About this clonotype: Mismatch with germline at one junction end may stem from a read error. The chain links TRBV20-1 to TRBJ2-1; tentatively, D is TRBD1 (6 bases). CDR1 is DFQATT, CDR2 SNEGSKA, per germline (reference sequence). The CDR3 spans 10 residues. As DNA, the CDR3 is TGCAGTGCCTTCTCGGACAGTGGAATCTTC. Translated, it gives CSAFSDSGIF.

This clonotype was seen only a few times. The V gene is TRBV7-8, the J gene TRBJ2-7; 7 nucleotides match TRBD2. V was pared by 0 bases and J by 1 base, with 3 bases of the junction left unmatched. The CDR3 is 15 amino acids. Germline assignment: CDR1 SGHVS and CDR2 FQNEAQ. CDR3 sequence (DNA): TGTGCCAGCAGCTTAGCGGCCGGGAGGTCCTACGAGCAGTACTTC. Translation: CASSLAAGRSYEQYF. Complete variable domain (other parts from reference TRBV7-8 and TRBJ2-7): GAGVSQSPRYKVAKRGQDVALRCDPISGHVSLFWYQQALGQGPEFLTYFQNEAQLDKSGLPSDRFFAERPEGSVSTLKIQRTQQEDSAVYLCASSLAAGRSYEQYFGPGTRLTVT.

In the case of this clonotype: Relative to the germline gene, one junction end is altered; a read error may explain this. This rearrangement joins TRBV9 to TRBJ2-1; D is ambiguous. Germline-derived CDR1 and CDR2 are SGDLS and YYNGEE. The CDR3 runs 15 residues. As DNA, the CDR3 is TGTGCCAGCAGCGTAGCGACCTACTCCTACAATGAGCAGCTCTTC. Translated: CASSVATYSYNEQLF.

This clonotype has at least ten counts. The CDR3 DNA is TGCAGTGCTAGAGGCCTAGCGGACGAGCAGTACTTC. This gives the protein CSARGLADEQYF. The chain uses TRBV20-1 and TRBJ2-7; 7 bases agree with TRBD2. The CDR3 is 12 amino acids. After removal of 1 base from V and 5 bases from J, the junction contained 2 bases not matched to a gene. The germline V gene encodes CDR1 DFQATT and CDR2 SNEGSKA (reference sequence).

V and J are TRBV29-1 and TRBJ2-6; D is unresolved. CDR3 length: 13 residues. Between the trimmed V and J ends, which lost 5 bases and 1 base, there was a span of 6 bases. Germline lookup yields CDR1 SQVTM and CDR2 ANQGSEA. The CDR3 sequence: CSVRSSGANVLTF. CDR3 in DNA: TGCAGCGTTCGCAGTTCTGGGGCCAACGTCCTGACTTTC.

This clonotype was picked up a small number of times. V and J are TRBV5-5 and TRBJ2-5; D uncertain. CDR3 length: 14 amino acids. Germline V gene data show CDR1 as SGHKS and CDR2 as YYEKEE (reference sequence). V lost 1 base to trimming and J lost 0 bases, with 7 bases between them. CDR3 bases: TGTGCCAGCAGCTTGTATACAGACCAAGAGACCCAGTACTTC. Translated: CASSLYTDQETQYF.

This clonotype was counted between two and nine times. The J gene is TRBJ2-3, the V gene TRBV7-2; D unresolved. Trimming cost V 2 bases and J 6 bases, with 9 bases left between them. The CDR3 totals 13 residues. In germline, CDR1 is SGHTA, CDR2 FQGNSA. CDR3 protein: CASSLFHRDTQYF. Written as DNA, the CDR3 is TGTGCCAGCAGCTTATTTCACCGCGATACGCAGTATTTT.

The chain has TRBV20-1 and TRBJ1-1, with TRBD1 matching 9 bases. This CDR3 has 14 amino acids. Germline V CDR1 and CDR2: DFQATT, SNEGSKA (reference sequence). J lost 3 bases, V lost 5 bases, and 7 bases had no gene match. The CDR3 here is CSASDRGIHTEAFF. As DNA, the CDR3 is TGCAGTGCTTCCGACAGGGGGATTCACACTGAAGCTTTCTTT.

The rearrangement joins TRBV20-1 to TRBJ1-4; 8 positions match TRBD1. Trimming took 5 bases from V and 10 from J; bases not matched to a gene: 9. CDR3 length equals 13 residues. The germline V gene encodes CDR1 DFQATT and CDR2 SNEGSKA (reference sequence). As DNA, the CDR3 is TGCAGTGCTGTCGACAGGGGAGATGGAAAACTGTTTTTT. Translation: CSAVDRGDGKLFF.

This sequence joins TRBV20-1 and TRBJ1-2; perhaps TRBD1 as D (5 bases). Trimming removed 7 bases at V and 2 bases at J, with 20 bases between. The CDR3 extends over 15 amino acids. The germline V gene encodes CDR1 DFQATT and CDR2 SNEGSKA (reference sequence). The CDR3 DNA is TGCAGTGGCTCAACCTCCCCTCAGGGAAACTATGGCTACACCTTC. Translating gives CSGSTSPQGNYGYTF.

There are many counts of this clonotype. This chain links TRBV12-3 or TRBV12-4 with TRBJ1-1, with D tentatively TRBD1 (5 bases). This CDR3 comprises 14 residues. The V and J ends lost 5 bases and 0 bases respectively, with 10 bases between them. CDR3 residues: CASSPGTLNTEAFF. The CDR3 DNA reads TGTGCCAGCAGTCCCGGGACCCTGAACACTGAAGCTTTCTTT.

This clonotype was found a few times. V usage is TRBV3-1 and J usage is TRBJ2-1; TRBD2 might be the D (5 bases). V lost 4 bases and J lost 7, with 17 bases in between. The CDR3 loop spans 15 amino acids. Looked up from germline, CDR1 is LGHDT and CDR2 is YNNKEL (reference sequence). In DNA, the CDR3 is TGTGCCAGCAGCCCCAAGCTAGCTGTACGGAATGAGCAGTTCTTC. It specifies CASSPKLAVRNEQFF.

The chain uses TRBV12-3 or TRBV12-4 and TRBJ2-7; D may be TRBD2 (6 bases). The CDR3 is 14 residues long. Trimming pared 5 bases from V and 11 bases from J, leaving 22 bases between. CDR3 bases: TGTGCCAGCAGTCCGGACGGGGCGGGACGGAGGAAGTACTTC. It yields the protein CASSPDGAGRRKYF.

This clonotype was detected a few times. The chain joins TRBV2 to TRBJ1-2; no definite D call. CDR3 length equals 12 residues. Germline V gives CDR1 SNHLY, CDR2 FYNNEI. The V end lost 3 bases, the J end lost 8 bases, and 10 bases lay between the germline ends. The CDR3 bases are TGTGCCAGCAGTGACAGGCTAGTCGGCTACACCTTC. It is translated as CASSDRLVGYTF. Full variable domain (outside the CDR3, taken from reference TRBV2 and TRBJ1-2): EPEVTQTPSHQVTQMGQEVILRCVPISNHLYFYWYRQILGQKVEFLVSFYNNEISEKSEIFDDQFSVERPDGSNFTLKIRSTKLEDSAMYFCASSDRLVGYTFGSGTRLTVV.

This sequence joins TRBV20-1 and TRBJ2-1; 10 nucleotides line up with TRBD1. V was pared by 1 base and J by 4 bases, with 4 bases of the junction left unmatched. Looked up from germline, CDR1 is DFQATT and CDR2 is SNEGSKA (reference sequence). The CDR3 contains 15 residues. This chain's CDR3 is CSARARDRGYNEQFF. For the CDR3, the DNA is TGCAGTGCTAGAGCCCGGGACAGGGGTTACAATGAGCAGTTCTTC.

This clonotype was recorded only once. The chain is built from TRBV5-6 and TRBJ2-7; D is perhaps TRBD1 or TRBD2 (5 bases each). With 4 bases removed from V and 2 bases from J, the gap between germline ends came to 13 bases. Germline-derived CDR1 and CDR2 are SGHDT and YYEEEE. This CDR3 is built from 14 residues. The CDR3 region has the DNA TGTGCCAGCAGCCCACCGGGACCAACCTACGAGCAGTACTTC. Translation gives CASSPPGPTYEQYF.

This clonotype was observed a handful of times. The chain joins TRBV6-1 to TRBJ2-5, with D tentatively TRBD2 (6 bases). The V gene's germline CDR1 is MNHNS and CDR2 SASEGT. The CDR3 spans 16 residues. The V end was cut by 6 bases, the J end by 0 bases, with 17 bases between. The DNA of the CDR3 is TGTGCCAGCAGCCGGGGGAGCGGCCCTAACCAAGAGACCCAGTACTTC. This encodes CASSRGSGPNQETQYF.

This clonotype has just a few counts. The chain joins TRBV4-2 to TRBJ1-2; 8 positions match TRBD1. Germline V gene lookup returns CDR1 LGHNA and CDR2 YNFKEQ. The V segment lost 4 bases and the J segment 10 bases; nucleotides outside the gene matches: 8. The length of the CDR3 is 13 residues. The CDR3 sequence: CASSRRTGLDYTF. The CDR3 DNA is TGTGCCAGCAGCCGCCGGACAGGGCTAGACTACACCTTC.

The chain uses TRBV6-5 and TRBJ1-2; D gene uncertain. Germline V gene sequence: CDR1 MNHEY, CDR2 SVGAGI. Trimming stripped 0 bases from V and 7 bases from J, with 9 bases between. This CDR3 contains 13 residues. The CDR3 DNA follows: TGTGCCAGCAGTTACTCGATCAAGGGTGGCTACACCTTC. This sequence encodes CASSYSIKGGYTF.

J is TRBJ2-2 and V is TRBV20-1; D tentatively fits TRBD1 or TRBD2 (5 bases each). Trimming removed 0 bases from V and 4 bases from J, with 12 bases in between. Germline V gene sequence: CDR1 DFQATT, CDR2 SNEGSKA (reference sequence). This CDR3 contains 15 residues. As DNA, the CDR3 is TGCAGTGCTAGAGATACGGGGCCCGGCACCGGGGAGCTGTTTTTT. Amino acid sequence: CSARDTGPGTGELFF.

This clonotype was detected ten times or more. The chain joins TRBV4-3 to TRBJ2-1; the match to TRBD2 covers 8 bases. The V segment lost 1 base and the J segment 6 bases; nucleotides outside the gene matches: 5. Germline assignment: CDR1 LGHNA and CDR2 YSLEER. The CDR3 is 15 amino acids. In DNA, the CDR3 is TGCGCCAGCAGCCAAGTCCCGGGAGGGGTCAATGAGCAGTTCTTC. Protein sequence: CASSQVPGGVNEQFF.

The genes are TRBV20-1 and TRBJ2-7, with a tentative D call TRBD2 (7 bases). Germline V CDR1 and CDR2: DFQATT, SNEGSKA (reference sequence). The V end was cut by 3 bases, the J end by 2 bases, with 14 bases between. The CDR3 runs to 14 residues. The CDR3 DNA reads TGCAGTGCTAGCCCGGGGGGCGGCCCCTACGAGCAGTACTTC. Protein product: CSASPGGGPYEQYF.

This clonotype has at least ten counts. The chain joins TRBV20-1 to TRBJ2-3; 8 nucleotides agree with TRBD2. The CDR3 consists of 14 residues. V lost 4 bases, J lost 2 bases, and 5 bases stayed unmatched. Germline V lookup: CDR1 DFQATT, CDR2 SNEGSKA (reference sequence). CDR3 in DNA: TGCAGTGCTATTTACGGGGGGGTCACAGATACGCAGTATTTT. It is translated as CSAIYGGVTDTQYF.